This T cell receptor beta chain was sequenced for a study of cytomegalovirus exposure and HLA in healthy donors. Per the germline V gene, CDR1 is MNHEY and CDR2 is SMNVEV (reference sequence). There are 17 residues in the CDR3. V shed 1 base and J 5 bases; nucleotides not matched to a gene: 8. The protocol was immunoSEQ multiplex PCR, while the TCRdb copy is restricted to in-frame clones and leaves out a portion. This table holds 200,000 or so clones, 70% to 90% found once. Sequencing was performed on PBMCs. The V gene is TRBV27, the J gene TRBJ1-1; 12 bases line up with TRBD1. This clonotype was sampled from a woman aged 18 to 35 in good health and CMV-seronegative. The CDR3 DNA reads as TGTGCCAGCAGTTTATTCCGGGACAGGGGGCGTGATACTGAAGCTTTCTTT. Protein: CASSLFRDRGRDTEAFF.